This T cell receptor beta chain was recorded in a study of long-term antiretroviral therapy in people with HIV. General study findings and limits: Relative to control repertoires, HIV repertoires exhibited narrower CDR3 length ranges.

Concerning this clone itself: Its target is unknown.

Germline V gene sequence: CDR1 SSHAT, CDR2 FNYEAQ (reference sequence). The CDR3 length is 17 residues. V lost 5 bases and J 3 bases, leaving 19 bases between the germline ends. They ran version v3.0 of the immunoSEQ assay at survey level. This table comes from immunoSEQ multiplex PCR, and its TCRdb copy is limited to in-frame clones, with some not included. The data show under 25,000 clones, about 87% seen once. Every participant gave one or more pre-ART and two or more post-ART PBMC samples. The rearrangement joins TRBV7-7 to TRBJ2-2; D is unclear. The starting material was unsorted PBMCs, obtained just under 2.7 years after starting antiretroviral therapy. The sequence was obtained from a woman aged 45-59 years with HIV. CDR3 sequence reads: CASSPYVSSRDTGELFF. DNA of the CDR3: TGTGCCAGCAGCCCTTATGTCAGTAGCCGGGACACCGGGGAGCTGTTTTTT.